Presented here are 20 T cell receptor beta chains from one specimen sequenced in a study of control samples from healthy donors and cancer patients. Generated by immunoSEQ multiplex PCR, the TCRdb table keeps only in-frame clones and is missing some. The sample consists of 170,000 or so clones, approximately 96% of them appearing once. Sequencing was done on a sample of blood. Source of these receptors: a woman in her thirties or forties in good health.

The V and J genes are TRBV7-9 and TRBJ2-4; D may be TRBD2 (6 bases). V lost 3 bases, J lost 1 base, and 16 bases lay in between. This CDR3 is built from 17 residues. Germline lookup yields CDR1 SEHNR and CDR2 FQNEAQ (reference sequence). The chain's CDR3 is CASSLGGFGYAKNIQYF. CDR3 sequence (DNA): TGTGCCAGCAGCTTGGGAGGTTTCGGGTATGCCAAAAACATTCAGTACTTC.

This sequence joins TRBV18 and TRBJ1-5, with D perhaps matching TRBD1 (5 bases). The CDR3 has 15 amino acids. CDR1 KGHSH and CDR2 LQKENI come from the germline V gene. V gave up 0 bases and J gave up 2 bases, with 8 bases separating them. The CDR3 nucleotides are TGTGCCAGCTCACCACCTCAGGGTGGCAATCAGCCCCAGCATTTT. It encodes CASSPPQGGNQPQHF.

This rearrangement joins TRBV19 to TRBJ1-5; D may be TRBD1 (5 bases). Germline V gives CDR1 LNHDA, CDR2 SQIVND (reference sequence). V lost 3 bases and J 5 bases, leaving 14 bases between the germline ends. The CDR3 length is 15 residues. The CDR3 sequence: CASSIVGEFDQPQHF. The CDR3 DNA follows: TGTGCCAGTAGTATCGTGGGGGAATTTGATCAGCCCCAGCATTTT.

The gene calls are TRBV18 and TRBJ1-1, with TRBD1 matching 9 bases. The CDR3 has 15 residues. CDR1 and CDR2 from the germline V gene are KGHSH and LQKENI. Losses at the gene ends were 0 bases for V and 3 bases for J; bases not matched to a gene: 2. CDR3 in amino acids: CASSPPGDRDTEAFF. The CDR3 DNA sequence: TGTGCCAGCTCACCACCTGGGGACAGGGACACTGAAGCTTTCTTT. Using reference TRBV18 and TRBJ1-1 for the parts outside the CDR3, the full variable domain is NAGVMQNPRHLVRRRGQEARLRCSPMKGHSHVYWYRQLPEEGLKFMVYLQKENIIDESGMPKERFSAEFPKEGPSILRIQQVVRGDSAAYFCASSPPGDRDTEAFFGQGTRLTVV.

This sequence joins TRBV7-2 and TRBJ1-1; TRBD1 matches 7 bases. The V gene end was trimmed by 6 bases and the J gene end by 6 bases; junction bases not matched to a gene: 16. CDR1 and CDR2 (germline): SGHTA, FQGNSA. The CDR3 extends over 16 amino acids. In DNA, the CDR3 is TGTGCCAGCAGTTATCAGAACAGGGGAGGAGTTTCTGAAGCTTTCTTT. This gives the protein CASSYQNRGGVSEAFF.

This chain joins TRBV5-4 and TRBJ2-2; no firm D call. Germline-derived CDR1 and CDR2 are SGHNT and YYREEE (reference sequence). Trimming pared 4 bases from V and 0 bases from J, leaving 10 bases between. The CDR3 sequence is 15 residues long. This CDR3 reads CASSPDRTNTGELFF. The DNA of the CDR3 is TGTGCCAGCAGCCCCGACCGAACGAACACCGGGGAGCTGTTTTTT.

This clone was counted a single time. The chain carries TRBV4-3 and TRBJ1-2, with D uncertain. The CDR3 is made up of 16 amino acids. Germline V gene lookup returns CDR1 LGHNA and CDR2 YSLEER. The V gene lost 0 bases and the J gene lost 4 bases, with 15 bases spanning the gap. CDR3 region: CASSQDLEGLAYGYTF. CDR3 nucleotide sequence: TGCGCCAGCAGCCAAGATCTTGAGGGTCTCGCCTATGGCTACACCTTC.

The V and J genes are TRBV19 and TRBJ1-1, with D possibly matching TRBD1 (6 bases). Trimming cost V 3 bases and J 8 bases, with 13 bases left between them. From germline, CDR1 is LNHDA and CDR2 SQIVND (reference sequence). This CDR3 spans 13 amino acids. The CDR3 is CASSINTGPEAFF. The CDR3 DNA sequence: TGTGCCAGTAGTATCAATACAGGGCCCGAAGCTTTCTTT.

The chain carries TRBV6-2 or TRBV6-3 and TRBJ1-2; D unclear. The CDR3 is 14 amino acids. The germline V and J ends were trimmed by 2 bases and 9 bases, with 16 bases remaining between them. Per the germline V gene, CDR1 is MNHEY and CDR2 is SVGEGT. The CDR3 sequence is CASSYQRPGGSYTF. The DNA of the CDR3 is TGTGCCAGCAGTTACCAGAGGCCGGGTGGTAGCTACACCTTC.

Here the CDR3 reads CASSLGTSDTQYF. DNA for the CDR3: TGTGCCAGCAGCCTCGGGACCTCAGATACGCAGTATTTT. The chain links TRBV7-8 to TRBJ2-3; D may correspond to TRBD1 or TRBD2 (5 bases each). The CDR3 covers 13 residues. Trimming removed 5 bases from V and 4 bases from J, with 10 bases in between. In germline, CDR1 is SGHVS, CDR2 FQNEAQ.

This rearrangement joins TRBV5-1 to TRBJ1-4; no firm D call. Between the trimmed V and J ends, which lost 4 bases and 8 bases, there was a span of 12 bases. In germline, CDR1 is SGHRS, CDR2 YFSETQ. The CDR3 has 13 amino acids. CDR3 DNA sequence: TGCGCCAGCAGCCTAGGACGCGGGGAAAAACTGTTTTTT. It codes for CASSLGRGEKLFF.

The V and J genes are TRBV27 and TRBJ1-3; the D is unclear. V was cut by 3 bases and J by 4 bases, with 7 bases left in between. CDR1 MNHEY and CDR2 SMNVEV come from the germline V gene (reference sequence). The CDR3 loop spans 13 amino acids. The CDR3 loop is CASSFRIGNTIYF. The DNA of the CDR3 is TGTGCCAGCAGTTTTAGAATCGGAAACACCATATATTTT.

This sequence joins TRBV7-2 and TRBJ2-7; the D gene is possibly TRBD1 (5 bases). Trimming shortened V by 4 bases and J by 6 bases, and 19 bases separated the two germline ends. CDR3 length equals 15 residues. Per the germline V gene, CDR1 is SGHTA and CDR2 is FQGNSA. The CDR3 region has the DNA TGTGCCAGCAGCTACTCCGGCCAGGGTTTTCGCGAGCAGTACTTC. Amino acids: CASSYSGQGFREQYF.

This clone was counted between two and nine times. CDR3: CASRPARGGPYEQYF. DNA of the CDR3: TGTGCCAGCAGGCCTGCACGGGGGGGGCCCTACGAGCAGTACTTC. The V gene is TRBV6-6, the J gene TRBJ2-7, with 8 nucleotides matching TRBD2. Germline trimming cut 6 bases from V and 2 bases from J; bases unmatched to any gene: 9. The CDR3 spans 15 residues. The germline CDR1 and CDR2 sequences are MNHNY and SVGAGI (reference sequence).

The chain recombines TRBV2 with TRBJ1-1, with a possible D match to TRBD1 (6 bases). The V end lost 6 bases, the J end lost 0 bases, and 11 bases lay between the germline ends. Per germline, CDR1 SNHLY and CDR2 FYNNEI. This CDR3 is 14 amino acids long. CDR3: CASSQGTLNTEAFF. The DNA for the CDR3 is TGTGCCAGCAGCCAAGGGACACTGAACACTGAAGCTTTCTTT.

V gene TRBV6-6 combines with J gene TRBJ1-3; possible D gene TRBD1, 5 bases. The CDR3 sequence is 15 residues long. CDR1 MNHNY and CDR2 SVGAGI come from the germline V gene (reference sequence). The germline V and J ends were trimmed by 2 bases and 0 bases, with 8 bases remaining between them. CDR3 in DNA: TGTGCCAGCAGTTACAACAGGATCTCTGGAAACACCATATATTTT. It specifies CASSYNRISGNTIYF.

This clone is a singleton in its sample. The chain uses TRBV7-3 and TRBJ2-5, with 10 bases aligning to TRBD1. The trim removed 5 bases at V and 5 bases at J, leaving 11 bases unmatched. Germline CDR1 is SGHTA and CDR2 is FQGTGA. The CDR3 contains 16 residues. The CDR3 spells CASSPGQGYFGETQYF. As DNA, the CDR3 is TGTGCCAGCAGCCCGGGACAGGGGTATTTTGGGGAGACCCAGTACTTC.

The rearrangement links TRBV19 to TRBJ1-1, with TRBD1 as a possible D gene (5 bases). The CDR3 consists of 14 residues. Per germline, CDR1 LNHDA and CDR2 SQIVND (reference sequence). V gave up 8 bases and J gave up 2 bases, with 15 bases separating them. CDR3 DNA sequence: TGTGCCAGTTCGGCCACCCGGGACAACACTGAAGCTTTCTTT. It translates to CASSATRDNTEAFF.

V is TRBV6-5 and J is TRBJ1-2, with D possibly matching TRBD1 (6 bases). Trimming removed 4 bases at V and 8 bases at J, with 11 bases between. The CDR3 is 12 residues long. From germline, CDR1 is MNHEY and CDR2 SVGAGI. The CDR3 spells CASSFVGGGYTF. The CDR3, as DNA: TGTGCCAGCAGTTTTGTCGGGGGCGGCTACACCTTC.

The chain employs TRBV5-6 and TRBJ2-7, with a weak D call TRBD1 (5 bases). This CDR3 is 14 amino acids long. The germline V gene encodes CDR1 SGHDT and CDR2 YYEEEE. V lost 0 bases and J 6 bases, leaving 13 bases between the germline ends. This chain's CDR3 is CASSLALGRREQYF. Written as DNA, the CDR3 is TGTGCCAGCAGCTTGGCCCTGGGGCGGCGCGAGCAGTACTTC.